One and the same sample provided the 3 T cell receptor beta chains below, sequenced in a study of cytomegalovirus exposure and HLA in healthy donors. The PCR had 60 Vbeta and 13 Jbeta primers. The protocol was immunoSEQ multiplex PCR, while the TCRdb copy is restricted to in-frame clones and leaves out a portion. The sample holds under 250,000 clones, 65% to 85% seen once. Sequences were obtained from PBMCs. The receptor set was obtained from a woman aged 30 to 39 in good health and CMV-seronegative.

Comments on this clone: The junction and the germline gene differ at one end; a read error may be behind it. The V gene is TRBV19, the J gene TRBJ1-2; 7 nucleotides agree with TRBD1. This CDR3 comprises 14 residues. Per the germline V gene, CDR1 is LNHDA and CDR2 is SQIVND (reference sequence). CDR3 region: CASSLDRVPYGYPF. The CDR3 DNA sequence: TGTGCCAGTAGTCTCGACAGGGTTCCCTATGGCTACCCCTTC.

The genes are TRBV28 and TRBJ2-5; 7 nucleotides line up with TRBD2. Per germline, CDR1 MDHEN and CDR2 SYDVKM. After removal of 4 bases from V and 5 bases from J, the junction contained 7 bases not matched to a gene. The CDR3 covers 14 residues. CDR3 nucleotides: TGTGCCAGCAGTTACGGGGAGGGCCGGGAGACCCAGTACTTC. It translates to CASSYGEGRETQYF.

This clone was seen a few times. CDR3 sequence reads: CASSFAGPATAGETQYF. For the CDR3, the DNA is TGTGCCAGCAGCTTTGCAGGGCCAGCGACAGCAGGGGAGACCCAGTACTTC. The rearrangement uses TRBV11-2 and TRBJ2-5, with D possibly TRBD1 on 5 matching bases. CDR1 is SGHAT and CDR2 is FQNNGV in the germline V gene. CDR3 length: 17 amino acids. Trimming took 3 bases from V and 5 from J, leaving 22 bases between them.